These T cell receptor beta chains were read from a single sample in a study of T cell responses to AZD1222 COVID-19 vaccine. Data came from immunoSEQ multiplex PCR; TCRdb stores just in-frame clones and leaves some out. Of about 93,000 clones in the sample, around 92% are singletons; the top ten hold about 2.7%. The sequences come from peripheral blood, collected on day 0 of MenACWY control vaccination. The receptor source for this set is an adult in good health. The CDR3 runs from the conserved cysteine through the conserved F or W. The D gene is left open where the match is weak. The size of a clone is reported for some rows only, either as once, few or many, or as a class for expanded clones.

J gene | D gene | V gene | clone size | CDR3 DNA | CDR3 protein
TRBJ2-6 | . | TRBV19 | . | TGTGCCAGTAGTCCCTTCGCGGGGCAAACCTCTGGGGCCAACGTCCTGACTTTC | CASSPFAGQTSGANVLTF
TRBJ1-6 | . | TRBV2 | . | TGTGCCAGCAGTGAAGGGGTTTGGGATTCACCCCTCCACTTT | CASSEGVWDSPLHF
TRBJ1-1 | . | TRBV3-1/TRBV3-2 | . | TGTGCCAGCAGCCAAGATCAAGGGAAAGCTTTCTTT | CASSQDQGKAFF
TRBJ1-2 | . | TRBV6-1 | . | TGTGCCAGCAGTGAAGGGCTGGCTAACTATGGCTACACCTTC | CASSEGLANYGYTF
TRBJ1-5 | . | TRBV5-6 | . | TGTGCCAGCAGCTTGAGGACAGTACGACAGCCCCAGCATTTT | CASSLRTVRQPQHF
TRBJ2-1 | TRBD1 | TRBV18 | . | TGTGCCAGCTCACCAAGGACAGGGGGAAACAATGAGCAGTTCTTC | CASSPRTGGNNEQFF
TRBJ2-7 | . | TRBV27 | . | TGTGCCAGCAGTTGGGGGCCCACCTACGAGCAGTACTTC | CASSWGPTYEQYF
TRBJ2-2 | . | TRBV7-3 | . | TGTGCCAGCAGCTTAAATGCTAGGTCGAACACCGGGGAGCTGTTTTTT | CASSLNARSNTGELFF
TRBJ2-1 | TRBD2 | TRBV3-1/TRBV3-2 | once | TGTGCCAGCAGCCGAGTTACTAGCGACTCCTACAATGAGCAGTTCTTC | CASSRVTSDSYNEQFF
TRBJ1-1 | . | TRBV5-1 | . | TGCGCCAGCAGCTGGGAGGTGTCGGGGAACACTGAAGCTTTCTTT | CASSWEVSGNTEAFF
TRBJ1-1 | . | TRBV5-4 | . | TGTGCCAGCAGCTTCCTCGGGGGACTGGGGACTGAAGCTTTCTTT | CASSFLGGLGTEAFF
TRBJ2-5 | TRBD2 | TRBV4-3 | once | TGCGCCAGGAAGGAGGGAGGGAGAGAGACCCAGTACTTC | CARKEGGRETQYF
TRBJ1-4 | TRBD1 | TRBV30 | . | TGTGCCTGGAGTCCGGGACAGGGCTATGAAAAACTGTTTTTT | CAWSPGQGYEKLFF
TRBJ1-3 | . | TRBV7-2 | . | TGTGCCAGCAGCTTTGGCTTAAGCCCCGGAAACACCATATATTTT | CASSFGLSPGNTIYF
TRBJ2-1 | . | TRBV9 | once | TGTGCCAGCAGCGCTGAACCCCTAAGCGTTGAGCAGTTCTTC | CASSAEPLSVEQFF
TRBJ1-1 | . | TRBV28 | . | TGTGCCAGCAGTTTTGGTACTGAAGCTTTCTTT | CASSFGTEAFF
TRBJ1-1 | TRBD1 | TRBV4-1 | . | TGCGCCAGTAAGGGGACAGGGCGGACTGAAGCTTTCTTT | CASKGTGRTEAFF
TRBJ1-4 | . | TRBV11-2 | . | TGTGCCAGCAGGGGGGGCGGCGGGGCAACCCGGGAAAAACTGTTTTTT | CASRGGGGATREKLFF
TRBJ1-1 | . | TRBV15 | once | TGTGCCACCAGTCGAGCGCACACCCCGGGAGCTTTCTTT | CATSRAHTPGAFF
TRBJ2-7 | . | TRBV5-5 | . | TGTGCCAGCAGCTTGGACGCGTACGAGCAGTACTTC | CASSLDAYEQYF
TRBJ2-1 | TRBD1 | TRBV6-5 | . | TGTGCCAGCAGTCACGGGACAGGGTTTCTCAATGAGCAGTTCTTC | CASSHGTGFLNEQFF
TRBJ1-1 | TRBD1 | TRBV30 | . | TGTGCCTCAAACAGGGGAAGGAGCCCTGAAGCTTTCTTT | CASNRGRSPEAFF
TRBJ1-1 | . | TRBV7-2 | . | TGTGCCAGCAGCCTCGGGTACGCTGAAGCTTTCTTT | CASSLGYAEAFF
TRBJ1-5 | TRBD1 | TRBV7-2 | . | TGTGCCAGCAGCCTGGACAGGGATCCCCAGCATTTT | CASSLDRDPQHF
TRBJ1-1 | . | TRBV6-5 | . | TGTGCCGGCCGACAGTCAATGAACACTGAAGCTTTCTTT | CAGRQSMNTEAFF
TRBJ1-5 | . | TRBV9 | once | TGTGCCAGCAGCTTACGAGGGAAAGGACAGCCCCAGCATTTT | CASSLRGKGQPQHF
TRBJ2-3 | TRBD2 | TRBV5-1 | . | TGCGCCAGCAGCGGGGGGGCAGATACGCAGTATTTT | CASSGGADTQYF
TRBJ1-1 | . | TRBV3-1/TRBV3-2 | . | TGTGCCAGCAGCCATCGAACAGCGAACACTGAAGCTTTCTTT | CASSHRTANTEAFF